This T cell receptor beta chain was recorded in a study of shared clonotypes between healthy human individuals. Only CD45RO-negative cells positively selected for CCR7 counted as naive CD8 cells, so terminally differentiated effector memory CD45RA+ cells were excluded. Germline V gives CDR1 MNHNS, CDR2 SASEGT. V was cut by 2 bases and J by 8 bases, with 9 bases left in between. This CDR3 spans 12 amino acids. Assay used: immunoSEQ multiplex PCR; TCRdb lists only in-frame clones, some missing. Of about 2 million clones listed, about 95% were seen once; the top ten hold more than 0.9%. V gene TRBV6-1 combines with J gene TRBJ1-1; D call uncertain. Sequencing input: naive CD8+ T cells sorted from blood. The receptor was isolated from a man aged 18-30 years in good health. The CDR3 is CASSEMDSEAFF. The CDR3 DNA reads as TGTGCCAGCAGTGAAATGGACTCCGAAGCTTTCTTT.